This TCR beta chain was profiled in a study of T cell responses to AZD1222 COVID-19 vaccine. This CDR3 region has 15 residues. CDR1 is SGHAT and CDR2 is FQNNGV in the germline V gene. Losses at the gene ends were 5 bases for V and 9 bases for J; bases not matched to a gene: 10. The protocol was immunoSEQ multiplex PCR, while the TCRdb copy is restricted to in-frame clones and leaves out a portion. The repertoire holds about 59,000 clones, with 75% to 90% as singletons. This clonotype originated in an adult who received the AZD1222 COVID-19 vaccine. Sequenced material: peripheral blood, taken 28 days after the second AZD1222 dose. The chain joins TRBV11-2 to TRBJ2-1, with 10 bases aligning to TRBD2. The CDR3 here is CASSQLSGGAGEQFF. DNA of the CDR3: TGTGCCAGCAGCCAACTGAGCGGGGGGGCAGGTGAGCAGTTCTTC.